The clone carrying this T cell receptor (beta chain) occurred a few times. This record belongs to a study of OX40 agonist ivuxolimab in advanced cancers. Overall study context: Participants averaged approximately 61 years of age (range 23 to 79) and were around 80% male. Anti-PD-1, anti-PD-L1 or anti-CTLA-4 therapy given earlier was allowed, and roughly 40% had some. Three dose-escalation patients had partial responses: one with hepatocellular carcinoma and two with cutaneous melanoma.

Some clones are missing from TCRdb's copy, which holds only in-frame ones; the method was immunoSEQ multiplex PCR. The top ten hold 0.5% to 0.65% of the sample, which has approximately 77,000 clones, about 90% seen once. Germline V gene data show CDR1 as DFQATT and CDR2 as SNEGSKA (reference sequence). The CDR3 has 11 amino acids. With 8 bases removed from V and 0 bases from J, the gap between germline ends came to 7 bases. This TCR came from an adult with an advanced solid tumor such as melanoma, head and neck, liver or kidney cancer. V usage is TRBV20-1 and J usage is TRBJ1-1; D is possibly TRBD1 (5 bases). The sample was CD4+ or CD8+ T cells sorted from blood, taken in a trial of the OX40 agonist ivuxolimab. CDR3 residues: CSPGLNTEAFF. DNA of the CDR3: TGCAGTCCAGGGTTGAACACTGAAGCTTTCTTT.